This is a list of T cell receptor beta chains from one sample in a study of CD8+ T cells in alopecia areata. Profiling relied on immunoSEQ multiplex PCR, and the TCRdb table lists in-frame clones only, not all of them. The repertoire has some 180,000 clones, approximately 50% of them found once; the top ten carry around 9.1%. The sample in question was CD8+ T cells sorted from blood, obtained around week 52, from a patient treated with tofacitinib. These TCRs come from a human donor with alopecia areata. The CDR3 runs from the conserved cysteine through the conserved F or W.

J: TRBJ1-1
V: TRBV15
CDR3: CATGGGRTEAFF

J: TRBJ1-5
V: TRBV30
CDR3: CAWSGIGSHSNQPQHF

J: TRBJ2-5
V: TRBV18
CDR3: CASSPIQGETQYF

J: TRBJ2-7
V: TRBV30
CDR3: CAWSRLRGGNSYEQYF

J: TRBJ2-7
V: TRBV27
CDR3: CATSRGPGLGIYEQYF

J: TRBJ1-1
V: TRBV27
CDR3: CASTQHPNTEAFF

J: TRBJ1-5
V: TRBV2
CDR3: CASSEGGSNQPQHF

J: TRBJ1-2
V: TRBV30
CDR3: CAWTGTTYGYTF

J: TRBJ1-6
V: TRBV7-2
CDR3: CASSLQGYNSPLHF

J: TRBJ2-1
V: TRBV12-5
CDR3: CASGLAVGRGYNEQFF

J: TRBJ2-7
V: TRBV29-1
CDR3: CSVEVVGYEQYF

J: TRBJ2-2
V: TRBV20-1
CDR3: CSAYTGELFF

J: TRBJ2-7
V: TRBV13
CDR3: CASSLDPGTAYEQYF

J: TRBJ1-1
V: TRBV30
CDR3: CACIFGPVGTEAFF

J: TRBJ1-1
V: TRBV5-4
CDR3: CASSLVGSSTEAFF

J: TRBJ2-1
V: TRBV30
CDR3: CAWSVLAGHNEQFF

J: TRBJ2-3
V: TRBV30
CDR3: CAWSPLAGVPSTDTQYF

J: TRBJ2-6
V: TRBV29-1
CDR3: CSVFRDSGANVLTF

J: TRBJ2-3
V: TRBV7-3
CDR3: CASSLTGGEGDTQYF

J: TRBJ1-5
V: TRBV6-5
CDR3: CASSYGPDSNQPQHF

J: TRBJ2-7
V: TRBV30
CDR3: CAWRGGSYEQYF